What follows is one T cell receptor beta chain and its context. The target of this receptor is not known. Base qualities are not at hand, and no much larger clone is one base apart. As controls, ten placentae without villitis were matched to the villitis of unknown etiology cases by gestational age at delivery. After delivery, the placentae were collected and evaluated both grossly and histologically, and only then was archival tissue selected. Five 10-micron scrolls were cut from each FFPE block, and DNA was then isolated using the AllPrep DNA/RNA FFPE Tissue kit. DNA concentration and purity were evaluated by NanoDrop, whereas RNA quality was assessed on a Bioanalyzer. This record comes from a study of T cells in placental villitis. Concerning the study at large: Two control placentae came from preterm deliveries but showed no significant pathology on examination. The study tested an allograft-versus-infection hypothesis by comparing placental TCR-beta repertoires in villitis of unknown etiology, unaffected controls matched for gestational age, and infectious villitis.

Amplification of TCR-beta CDR3 regions from genomic DNA was performed with the immunoSEQ v4 bias-controlled multiplex PCR assay, which was run blinded to group allocation. To estimate nucleated cell and T cell quantities per sample, reference gene primers were included together with the TCR-beta primers. Sequencing of the libraries was performed on an Illumina MiSeq with a 100-cycle paired-end protocol. Per the original workflow: The immunoSEQ Analyzer software was used to calculate diversity and richness, with richness measured by iChao1 and clonality based on Pielou evenness and Shannon diversity (range 0-1, where higher values mean less diversity). Using confidence 3 and substitution 2, CDR3 amino acid sequences together with their V/J genes were queried against VDJdb for CMV, EBV and influenza A specificities. TCR-beta amino acid clonotype overlap between villitis of unknown etiology, infectious villitis and control repertoires was assessed with the Morisita-Horn index. Not all clones reach the TCRdb copy of this immuneACCESS table, which keeps in-frame sequences only. Checked studies attribute under half of the gap to unresolved V genes and leave the rest unexplained. Clonal size and the V and J genes are those of that table, whereas D and trimming came from the DNA. For this sample the table gives under 800 clones, of which approximately 89% were detected only once. 11% of the sample lies in the top ten.

General findings and caveats noted by the study authors: Small amounts of decidua were contained in the paraffin blocks, so some of the captured T cells, especially in controls, may have been decidual rather than villous infiltrates. Villitis of unknown etiology placentae showed higher clonality than controls (median about 0.059 versus 0.0061, p=0.0025), indicating clonal expansion. CMV-specific clone frequencies were lower in villitis of unknown etiology than in infectious CMV cases (approximately 0.00095 vs 0.0099), and villitis of unknown etiology did not differ from controls on this measure. With bulk tissue sequencing, helper, regulatory or cytotoxic T cells could not be distinguished, nor could maternal versus fetal T cells, and gamma-delta receptors were excluded.

Deletion took 7 bases off V and 11 bases off J, with a span of 20 bases between the germline ends. The cysteine opens and the phenylalanine closes a CDR3 of 13 amino acids. Of the read, only the CDR3 DNA is kept; its 39 bases are in frame from base 1. The germline V gene gives CDR1 as MDHEN and CDR2 as SYDVKM. This clonotype originated in a human donor in good health; the placental T cells may come from both mother and fetus. The specimen was placental tissue containing maternal and fetal cells. Here the chain combines TRBV28 and TRBJ1-1; TRBD1 is perhaps the D gene, given 5 matching bases. CDR3 region: CASTVGAQRRAFF. In nucleotides, the sequence is TGTGCCAGCACCGTCGGGGCCCAGCGGCGCGCTTTCTTT.